One and the same sample provided the 3 T cell receptor beta chains below, sequenced in a study of technical replicates of blood from a few donors. Libraries were prepared by immunoSEQ multiplex PCR; TCRdb keeps only in-frame clonotypes and omits some of them. This table holds nearly 95,000 clones, 90% to 97% found once. Sample: T cells isolated from PBMCs. The origin of the receptors is a human donor in good health.

The chain is built from TRBV10-1 and TRBJ2-1; the match to TRBD2 covers 13 bases. Germline V gene data show CDR1 as WNHNN and CDR2 as SYGVQD (reference sequence). The CDR3 contains 15 residues. J was trimmed by 6 bases and V by 2 bases; bases with no gene match: 1. The CDR3 coding sequence is TGCGCCAGCAGTGAGGGACTAGCGGGAGTCAATGAGCAGTTCTTC. Translating it yields CASSEGLAGVNEQFF.

The chain joins TRBV4-1 to TRBJ2-3, with 10 bases lining up with TRBD2. The length of the CDR3 is 16 residues. V gave up 4 bases and J gave up 0 bases; unmatched junction bases: 4. The germline CDR1 and CDR2 sequences are MGHRA and YSYEKL. DNA of the CDR3: TGCGCCAGCAGCCGAAAACTAGCGGGGAGCACAGATACGCAGTATTTT. Amino acids: CASSRKLAGSTDTQYF.

The chain is built from TRBV11-3 and TRBJ2-7; perhaps TRBD1 as D (6 bases). Germline V gene lookup returns CDR1 SGHNT and CDR2 YENEEA. This CDR3 has 15 amino acids. V lost 7 bases and J lost 3, with 19 bases in between. The CDR3 bases are TGTGCCAGCACTCCGGACAGACATCTCTACTACGAGCAGTACTTC. Encoded protein: CASTPDRHLYYEQYF.